A selection of T cell receptor beta chains follows, all from one sample in a study of cytomegalovirus exposure and HLA in healthy donors. Profiling relied on immunoSEQ multiplex PCR, and the TCRdb table lists in-frame clones only, not all of them. In the table there are under 200,000 clones, 81% of which are singletons. Source material: PBMCs. These TCRs come from a woman aged 25-40 years in good health and CMV-seronegative. Both conserved end residues are part of each CDR3. Fields, in order: clone size, V gene, CDR3 length, D gene, J gene, CDR3 protein, CDR3 DNA. The D gene is left open where the match is weak. Where a row states a size, it is once, few, many or the class of an expanded clone; other rows omit it.

size: -; V: TRBV18; length: 16; D: TRBD2; J: TRBJ2-1; CDR3: CASSPLRGGGADEQFF; DNA: TGTGCCAGCTCGCCCCTTAGGGGCGGGGGGGCCGATGAGCAGTTCTTC
size: -; V: TRBV7-8; length: 16; D: TRBD1; J: TRBJ1-5; CDR3: CASSLRTGHSNQPQHF; DNA: TGTGCCAGCAGCTTACGGACAGGGCACAGCAATCAGCCCCAGCATTTT
size: many; V: TRBV5-8; length: 15; D: TRBD1; J: TRBJ1-5; CDR3: CASSTKGGIGQPQHF; DNA: TGTGCCAGCAGCACTAAAGGGGGCATCGGTCAGCCCCAGCATTTT
size: -; V: TRBV27; length: 14; D: -; J: TRBJ2-7; CDR3: CASSSGDFLHAQYF; DNA: TGTGCCAGCAGTTCCGGAGATTTTCTACATGCGCAGTACTTC
size: -; V: TRBV14; length: 17; D: -; J: TRBJ2-7; CDR3: CASSQVGHSELSYEQYF; DNA: TGTGCCAGCAGCCAAGTGGGTCACAGTGAGCTTTCCTACGAGCAGTACTTC
size: -; V: TRBV5-6; length: 13; D: -; J: TRBJ2-3; CDR3: CASSLKGTDTQYF; DNA: TGTGCCAGCAGCTTGAAGGGGACAGATACGCAGTATTTT
size: -; V: TRBV2; length: 15; D: -; J: TRBJ1-5; CDR3: CASSLEAGTNQPQHF; DNA: TGTGCCAGCAGCCTAGAGGCGGGGACGAATCAGCCCCAGCATTTT
size: -; V: TRBV19; length: 14; D: -; J: TRBJ2-3; CDR3: CASSIRLAADTQYF; DNA: TGTGCCAGTAGTATCCGGCTAGCCGCAGATACGCAGTATTTT
size: -; V: TRBV4-2; length: 16; D: -; J: TRBJ2-1; CDR3: CASSPREGGSYNEQFF; DNA: TGTGCCAGCAGCCCCCGAGAGGGAGGATCCTACAATGAGCAGTTCTTC
size: -; V: TRBV6-5; length: 15; D: TRBD1; J: TRBJ1-5; CDR3: CASREDRVSNQPQHF; DNA: TGTGCCAGCAGAGAGGACAGGGTGAGCAATCAGCCCCAGCATTTT
size: once; V: TRBV29-1; length: 14; D: TRBD2; J: TRBJ2-1; CDR3: CSARLAGGPWEQFF; DNA: TGCAGCGCCAGACTAGCGGGAGGTCCTTGGGAGCAGTTCTTC
size: -; V: TRBV6-1; length: 13; D: -; J: TRBJ2-7; CDR3: CASRDPGRGEQYF; DNA: TGTGCCAGCAGGGACCCGGGCCGCGGGGAGCAGTACTTC
size: -; V: TRBV27; length: 14; D: -; J: TRBJ1-1; CDR3: CASSTLTGNGEAFF; DNA: TGTGCCAGCAGTACCTTAACAGGGAACGGTGAAGCTTTCTTT
size: -; V: TRBV19; length: 16; D: TRBD2; J: TRBJ2-1; CDR3: CASSERSGVSYNEQFF; DNA: TGTGCCAGTAGTGAGCGAAGCGGGGTTTCCTACAATGAGCAGTTCTTC
size: -; V: TRBV5-4; length: 18; D: -; J: TRBJ1-4; CDR3: CASSSMTGGGATNEKLFF; DNA: TGTGCCAGCAGCTCTATGACTGGCGGTGGTGCAACTAATGAAAAACTGTTTTTT
size: -; V: TRBV28; length: 14; D: TRBD1; J: TRBJ2-1; CDR3: CASVTGRTYNEQFF; DNA: TGTGCCAGCGTGACAGGGCGCACCTACAATGAGCAGTTCTTC
size: -; V: TRBV10-3; length: 15; D: -; J: TRBJ1-5; CDR3: CAISEWAGINQPQHF; DNA: TGTGCCATCAGTGAATGGGCGGGGATTAATCAGCCCCAGCATTTT
size: once; V: TRBV9; length: 18; D: -; J: TRBJ2-1; CDR3: CASSVALPTNVEGNEQFF; DNA: TGTGCCAGCAGCGTAGCCCTTCCCACAAACGTGGAGGGGAATGAGCAGTTCTTC
size: -; V: TRBV6-1; length: 14; D: -; J: TRBJ2-2; CDR3: CASSEVTNTGELFF; DNA: TGTGCCAGCAGTGAAGTAACGAACACCGGGGAGCTGTTTTTT
size: once; V: TRBV11-2; length: 12; D: -; J: TRBJ2-2; CDR3: CASSQNTGELFF; DNA: TGTGCCAGCAGCCAGAACACCGGGGAGCTGTTTTTT
size: few; V: TRBV7-3; length: 14; D: -; J: TRBJ1-6; CDR3: CASSSDTYNSPLHF; DNA: TGTGCCAGCAGCTCAGACACCTATAATTCACCCCTCCACTTT
size: many; V: TRBV19; length: 17; D: -; J: TRBJ2-7; CDR3: CASSISSEGPFVGEQYF; DNA: TGTGCCAGTAGTATCAGTTCGGAGGGACCCTTCGTCGGAGAGCAGTACTTC
size: -; V: TRBV18; length: 15; D: -; J: TRBJ2-7; CDR3: CASSSREGGLGEQYF; DNA: TGTGCCAGCTCATCCCGAGAGGGAGGATTGGGCGAGCAGTACTTC
size: -; V: TRBV28; length: 14; D: TRBD1; J: TRBJ2-7; CDR3: CASRGGQGPSEQYF; DNA: TGTGCCAGCAGGGGGGGACAGGGCCCTTCCGAGCAGTACTTC
size: -; V: TRBV6-1; length: 12; D: -; J: TRBJ2-4; CDR3: CASSEGLNIQYF; DNA: TGTGCCAGCAGTGAGGGCTTAAACATTCAGTACTTC
size: -; V: TRBV6-1; length: 15; D: TRBD2; J: TRBJ2-7; CDR3: CASSVQTSGSASQYF; DNA: TGTGCCAGCAGTGTGCAGACTAGCGGATCCGCGTCGCAGTACTTC
size: -; V: TRBV4-1; length: 15; D: TRBD2; J: TRBJ2-7; CDR3: CASSQGNSGAYEQYF; DNA: TGCGCCAGCAGCCAAGGAAATAGCGGGGCCTACGAGCAGTACTTC